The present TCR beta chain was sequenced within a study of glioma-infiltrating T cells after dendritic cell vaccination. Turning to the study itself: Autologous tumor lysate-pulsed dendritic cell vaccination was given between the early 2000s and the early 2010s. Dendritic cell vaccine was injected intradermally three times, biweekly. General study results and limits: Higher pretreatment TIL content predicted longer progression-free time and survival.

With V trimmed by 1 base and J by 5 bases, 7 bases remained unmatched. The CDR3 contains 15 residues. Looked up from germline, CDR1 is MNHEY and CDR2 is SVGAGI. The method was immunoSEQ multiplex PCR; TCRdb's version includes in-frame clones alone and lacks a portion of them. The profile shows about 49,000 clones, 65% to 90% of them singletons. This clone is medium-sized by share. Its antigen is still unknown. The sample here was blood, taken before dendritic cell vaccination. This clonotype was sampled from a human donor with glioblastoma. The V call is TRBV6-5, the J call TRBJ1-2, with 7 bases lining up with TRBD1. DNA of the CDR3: TGTGCCAGCAGTTACTTAAAGACAGGGTTTTATGGCTACACCTTC. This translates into CASSYLKTGFYGYTF.